The rows below give T cell receptor beta chains drawn from one sample of a study of T cell changes during pregnancy in multiple sclerosis. Here immunoSEQ multiplex PCR was the method, and the copy in TCRdb shows in-frame clones only, minus some. The repertoire includes about 98,000 clones, 92% of them detected once, and approximately 2.2% sits in the top ten. The starting material was peripheral blood, obtained after pregnancy. The origin of the receptors is a female donor in good health, enrolled as a control in a pregnancy study. Both conserved end residues are part of each CDR3. Each record gives: CDR3 DNA, CDR3 protein, D gene, V gene, J gene, clone size. A D gene is named only where the DNA matches it firmly. Expanded clones get a size class; other rows say once, few or many, or leave the size out.

TGTGCCAGCAGTTACTCTCGGGAGAATGAGCAGTTCTTC	CASSYSRENEQFF	NA	TRBV6-5	TRBJ2-1	NA
TGTGCCAGCAGCTTAGTTGAGGTAGAGACCCAGTACTTC	CASSLVEVETQYF	NA	TRBV7-2	TRBJ2-5	NA
TGTGCCACCAGCAGAGATCGCGGGGACGCTGAAGCTTTCTTT	CATSRDRGDAEAFF	NA	TRBV15	TRBJ1-1	NA
TGTGCCAGCAGCTTAGTAACGGGACAGGGGGCGGCAAACACCGGGGAGCTGTTTTTT	CASSLVTGQGAANTGELFF	TRBD1	TRBV11-3	TRBJ2-2	NA
TGTGCCAGCAGCAAGGGACAGGGTGGATTTGAGACCCAGTACTTC	CASSKGQGGFETQYF	TRBD1	TRBV9	TRBJ2-5	NA
TGTGCCAGCAACTGGGCTGGCAGGGGACCTTCACCCCTCCACTTT	CASNWAGRGPSPLHF	NA	TRBV27	TRBJ1-6	NA
TGTGCCAGTCTCAGGGGATCGAGCTATGGCTACACCTTC	CASLRGSSYGYTF	NA	TRBV19	TRBJ1-2	NA
TGTGCCAGCTCACCCGACAGGGCCCAGCCCCAGCATTTT	CASSPDRAQPQHF	TRBD1	TRBV18	TRBJ1-5	once
TGTGCCAGCAGCGTAGTAGGGGGGGCGGGCATTCAGTACTTC	CASSVVGGAGIQYF	NA	TRBV9	TRBJ2-4	NA
TGCAGCGGCGGGTCAGGGGCCGCCTATGGCTACACCTTC	CSGGSGAAYGYTF	NA	TRBV29-1	TRBJ1-2	NA
TGTGCCAGCAGCGACAGGGGTGGCGTTGGTGGCTACACCTTC	CASSDRGGVGGYTF	TRBD1	TRBV28	TRBJ1-2	NA
TGTGCCAGCAGAGACAGCGGGAGGCTTCGGGAACAAGAGACCCAGTACTTC	CASRDSGRLREQETQYF	TRBD2	TRBV2	TRBJ2-5	NA
TGTGCCAGCAGTTTGCGAACCTTCTCCTACGAGCAGTACTTC	CASSLRTFSYEQYF	NA	TRBV28	TRBJ2-7	NA
TGTGCCAGCAGTTACCTAGCGGGGGGGCCGGGAGAGCAGTACTTC	CASSYLAGGPGEQYF	TRBD2	TRBV6-5	TRBJ2-7	once
TGTGCCTGGCATCCCAAGGACACTCGGAGTGAAAAACTGTTTTTT	CAWHPKDTRSEKLFF	NA	TRBV30	TRBJ1-4	once
TGTGCCAGCGGGAGGGATCGCGGGTCCTACGAGCAGTACTTC	CASGRDRGSYEQYF	TRBD2	TRBV6-1	TRBJ2-7	NA
TGTGCCAGCAGGGCCACAGGGGGAAGTGAAGCTTTCTTT	CASRATGGSEAFF	TRBD1	TRBV6-1	TRBJ1-1	NA
TGTGCCAGCAGTTACGGTGGGGGCGAGACCCAGTACTTC	CASSYGGGETQYF	NA	TRBV6-6	TRBJ2-5	NA
TGTGCCTGGAGTGTGAGCCCTGAAGCTTTCTTT	CAWSVSPEAFF	NA	TRBV30	TRBJ1-1	NA
TGCGCCAGCAGCCCCGGGGGGCCGGGGGGGAACACTGAAGCTTTCTTT	CASSPGGPGGNTEAFF	NA	TRBV10-1	TRBJ1-1	many
TGTGCCAGCAGTCCCCGGACAGGGAATGAAAAACTGTTTTTT	CASSPRTGNEKLFF	TRBD1	TRBV6-6	TRBJ1-4	NA
TGTGCCACCAGCAGAGACCTCCCAGGGGGCGATCAGCCCCAGCATTTT	CATSRDLPGGDQPQHF	TRBD1	TRBV15	TRBJ1-5	NA
TGTGCCAGTAGTATGATTAGACTAGTAAGCTACAATGAGCAGTTCTTC	CASSMIRLVSYNEQFF	NA	TRBV19	TRBJ2-1	NA
TGTGCCAGCTCACCACTTAGGGACATGGAGGTATATGGCTACACCTTC	CASSPLRDMEVYGYTF	NA	TRBV18	TRBJ1-2	NA
TGCGCCAGCAGTGAGGGGGCAAGTGAAGCTTTCTTT	CASSEGASEAFF	NA	TRBV10-1	TRBJ1-1	NA
TGTGCCAGTAGTATAGACTACAGGGGCACTGAAGCTTTCTTT	CASSIDYRGTEAFF	TRBD1	TRBV19	TRBJ1-1	NA
TGTGCCAGCAGCCCGGGACAGGAGCATGGCTACACCTTC	CASSPGQEHGYTF	TRBD1	TRBV27	TRBJ1-2	once
TGTGCCAGCAGTGAACGAAGCAGGGTGATAGATACGCAGTATTTT	CASSERSRVIDTQYF	NA	TRBV6-1	TRBJ2-3	once